A single sample gave rise to the 2 T cell receptor beta chains below, sequenced in a study of blood T cell repertoires in COVID-19. Profiling relied on immunoSEQ multiplex PCR, and the TCRdb table lists in-frame clones only, not all of them. The sample includes hundreds of thousands of clones, 85% of them seen just once. The sample consisted of PBMCs or T cells enriched from blood (not recorded which). Source of these receptors: a man aged 40-55 years who had recovered from COVID-19.

This rearrangement joins TRBV4-1 to TRBJ1-3; D possibly corresponds to TRBD1 (6 bases). CDR3 length equals 15 residues. Germline V lookup: CDR1 MGHRA, CDR2 YSYEKL. Between the trimmed V and J ends, which lost 2 bases and 0 bases, there was a span of 8 bases. CDR3 amino acids: CASSQRGFSGNTIYF. The DNA for the CDR3 is TGCGCCAGCAGCCAAAGGGGGTTCTCTGGAAACACCATATATTTT.

Only one count was recorded for this clone. The V and J genes are TRBV5-1 and TRBJ2-5; possibly TRBD1 for D (6 bases). V shed 2 bases and J shed 0 bases, with 14 bases lying between them. Germline V gene sequence: CDR1 SGHRS, CDR2 YFSETQ. This CDR3 contains 16 residues. In nucleotides, the CDR3 is TGCGCCAGCAGCTTAGGACAGACCTCCTACCAAGAGACCCAGTACTTC. Translated, it gives CASSLGQTSYQETQYF.